This is a list of T cell receptor beta chains from one sample in a study of T cell repertoires in cytomegalovirus infection. TCRdb re-analysed the reads in MiXCR, keeping a single row per CDR3 protein. The sample lists around 100,000 distinct CDR3 sequences, 42% seen once, with roughly 70% in the top ten. These receptors' antigens are unknown. This material consisted of CD8+ T cells from cultured PBMCs, taken from culture after CMV antigen stimulation. The receptors here all came from a human donor in good health (CMV status not recorded). Some clones in this sample may be carry-over from other donors' samples. The CDR3 runs from the conserved cysteine through the conserved F or W. The order of the fields is D gene, clone size, V gene, J gene, CDR3 DNA, CDR3 protein. The D gene is left open where the match is weak. The listing skips clone size in some rows; elsewhere it reads once, few, many or a size class.

d_gene: TRBD1
abundance: NA
v_gene: TRBV20-1
j_gene: TRBJ1-1
CDR3nt: TGCAGTGCTTGGACAGGGGGGGCTGAAGCTTTCTTT
CDR3aa: CSAWTGGAEAFF

d_gene: NA
abundance: NA
v_gene: TRBV25-1
j_gene: TRBJ1-1
CDR3nt: TGTGCCAGCAGTGGGTCGCCGTGGTCAGCTTTCTTT
CDR3aa: CASSGSPWSAFF

d_gene: TRBD1
abundance: NA
v_gene: TRBV12-3/TRBV12-4
j_gene: TRBJ2-5
CDR3nt: TGTGCCAGCGGATCCGGGACAGGAAACCCTCTGGAGTACTTC
CDR3aa: CASGSGTGNPLEYF

d_gene: TRBD1
abundance: NA
v_gene: TRBV7-6
j_gene: TRBJ1-1
CDR3nt: TGTGCCAGCAAATCAGGGGGGGCGAGGACTGAAGCTTTCTTT
CDR3aa: CASKSGGARTEAFF

d_gene: NA
abundance: NA
v_gene: TRBV11-2
j_gene: TRBJ1-2
CDR3nt: TGTGCCAGCAGCTTAGTTGCAGGGGAGCGCTATGGCTACACCTTC
CDR3aa: CASSLVAGERYGYTF

d_gene: TRBD1
abundance: few
v_gene: TRBV6-1
j_gene: TRBJ1-2
CDR3nt: TGTGCCAGCAGCCACCCGGGACAGGAACCACGAGCCCTCTATGGCTACACCTTC
CDR3aa: CASSHPGQEPRALYGYTF

d_gene: TRBD2
abundance: NA
v_gene: TRBV5-5
j_gene: TRBJ2-7
CDR3nt: TGTGCCAGCAGCCCGGCGGGGGGAACCTACGAGCAGTACTTC
CDR3aa: CASSPAGGTYEQYF

d_gene: NA
abundance: NA
v_gene: TRBV25-1
j_gene: TRBJ1-2
CDR3nt: TGTGCCAGCAGTGCGAGCTATGGCTACACCTTC
CDR3aa: CASSASYGYTF

d_gene: NA
abundance: once
v_gene: TRBV28
j_gene: TRBJ1-1
CDR3nt: TGTGCCAGCAGTTTGTACGGCAATGCCTTTGAAGCTTTCTTT
CDR3aa: CASSLYGNAFEAFF

d_gene: TRBD2
abundance: NA
v_gene: TRBV11-1
j_gene: TRBJ2-3
CDR3nt: TGTGCCAGCAGCCCGCGACTAGCGGGGCCCACAGATACGCAGTATTTT
CDR3aa: CASSPRLAGPTDTQYF

d_gene: TRBD2
abundance: few
v_gene: TRBV7-6
j_gene: TRBJ2-1
CDR3nt: TGTGCCAGCAGCTGGGGACTAGCGGGGGGGGCCGGTGAGCAGTTCTTC
CDR3aa: CASSWGLAGGAGEQFF

d_gene: NA
abundance: NA
v_gene: TRBV6-6
j_gene: TRBJ1-2
CDR3nt: TGTGCCAGCAGCCGCCGGGCACCAAGGGACTATGATGGCTACACCTTC
CDR3aa: CASSRRAPRDYDGYTF

d_gene: NA
abundance: few
v_gene: TRBV27
j_gene: TRBJ2-1
CDR3nt: TGTGCCAGCAGTTTTTTTGGGGGTTCCTACAATGAGCAGTTCTTC
CDR3aa: CASSFFGGSYNEQFF

d_gene: TRBD2
abundance: NA
v_gene: TRBV7-8
j_gene: TRBJ2-3
CDR3nt: TGTGCCAGCAGCCCTCTAGCGGGCAACACAGATACGCAGTATTTT
CDR3aa: CASSPLAGNTDTQYF

d_gene: TRBD1
abundance: NA
v_gene: TRBV6-8
j_gene: TRBJ1-1
CDR3nt: TGTGCCAGCAGTTACTCGGCGGGACAGGAGAACACTGAAGCTTTCTTT
CDR3aa: CASSYSAGQENTEAFF

d_gene: NA
abundance: once
v_gene: TRBV19
j_gene: TRBJ1-2
CDR3nt: TGTGCCAGTAGTATAGGAGCAGGGACGAACTATGGCTACACCTTC
CDR3aa: CASSIGAGTNYGYTF

d_gene: NA
abundance: NA
v_gene: TRBV4-1
j_gene: TRBJ2-2
CDR3nt: TGCGCCAGCAGCCAATCAATCTTCGGCACCGGGGAGCTGTTTTTT
CDR3aa: CASSQSIFGTGELFF

d_gene: TRBD2
abundance: few
v_gene: TRBV12-3/TRBV12-4
j_gene: TRBJ2-1
CDR3nt: TGTGCCAGCAGTTTAGCTAGCGGGGGGCTACAGCAGTTCTTC
CDR3aa: CASSLASGGLQQFF

d_gene: TRBD1
abundance: NA
v_gene: TRBV7-6
j_gene: TRBJ2-1
CDR3nt: TGTGCCAGCAGCTTAGCGACTCAGGGGGCCGCCTACAATGAGCAGTTCTTC
CDR3aa: CASSLATQGAAYNEQFF

d_gene: TRBD2
abundance: NA
v_gene: TRBV7-2
j_gene: TRBJ2-1
CDR3nt: TGTGCCAGCAGCTTAGGGGCTAGCGGGGTCAATGAGCAGTTCTTC
CDR3aa: CASSLGASGVNEQFF

d_gene: TRBD1
abundance: NA
v_gene: TRBV7-9
j_gene: TRBJ2-6
CDR3nt: TGTGCCAGCAGCCCCAATCTGCCACCGACAGGGACAGGGGCCAACGTCCTGACTTTC
CDR3aa: CASSPNLPPTGTGANVLTF

d_gene: NA
abundance: few
v_gene: TRBV7-6
j_gene: TRBJ2-7
CDR3nt: TGTGCCAGCAGCTTAAATCCGTTCGAGCAGTACTTC
CDR3aa: CASSLNPFEQYF

d_gene: NA
abundance: NA
v_gene: TRBV7-8
j_gene: TRBJ1-1
CDR3nt: TGTGCCAGCAGCTTAGGCAGGACCCTGTTCACTGAAGCTTTCTTT
CDR3aa: CASSLGRTLFTEAFF

d_gene: NA
abundance: many
v_gene: TRBV6-1
j_gene: TRBJ2-7
CDR3nt: TGTGCCAGCATTACAGGAGGGACAGCACCTTACGAGCAGTACTTC
CDR3aa: CASITGGTAPYEQYF

d_gene: NA
abundance: NA
v_gene: TRBV12-3/TRBV12-4
j_gene: TRBJ1-6
CDR3nt: TGTGCCGGCAGTTTAGGTGGGTCTGGTTCACCCCTCCACTTT
CDR3aa: CAGSLGGSGSPLHF